The 2 T cell receptor beta chains below come from one sample, sequenced in a study of cytomegalovirus exposure and HLA in healthy donors (TCRdb year 2017). Library creation used the immunoSEQ multiplex PCR assay. For the multiplex PCR, a mixture combining 60 forward primers for TCR Vbeta segments and 13 reverse primers for TCR Jbeta segments was used. Held by TCRdb, this immuneACCESS table contains in-frame sequences only and omits some clones. Under half of the omission traces to an unresolved V gene where checked; the cause of the rest is unknown. Present in this sample are about 190,000 clones, 65% to 85% of which were seen just once. The top ten clones comprise about 1.8% of the sample. Sequenced material: PBMCs. Receptors were obtained from a man between 40 and 49 years old in good health and CMV-seropositive.

The chain joins TRBV11-3 to TRBJ1-1; D is uncertain. Germline-derived CDR1 and CDR2 are SGHNT and YENEEA. Trimming took 5 bases from V and 1 from J, leaving 8 bases between them. The CDR3 consists of 13 residues. The CDR3 nucleotides read TGTGCCAGCAGCACGAAGAGGAACACTGAAGCTTTCTTT. Translation gives CASSTKRNTEAFF.

This chain uses TRBV10-2 with TRBJ2-7, with a possible D match to TRBD2 (5 bases). Germline CDR1 is WSHSY and CDR2 is SAAADI. The CDR3 sequence is 14 residues long. The V and J ends lost 2 bases and 1 base respectively, with 9 bases between them. CDR3: CASSEDYPSYEQYF. The CDR3 DNA follows: TGCGCCAGCAGTGAGGACTATCCGTCCTACGAGCAGTACTTC.